This T cell receptor (beta chain) originates from a study of cytotoxic CD8 clonotypes in ibrutinib-treated CLL (dated by TCRdb to the early 2020s). Background for the entire study: The cohort included roughly 15 treatment-naive and around 10 relapsed/refractory patients; 17 to 18 were IGHV unmutated. Partial responses were observed in about 25 patients and complete responses in 2; after a median follow-up of 68 months, remission was maintained in 14 patients and progression was observed in approximately 12. Of the approximately 87 participants in the trial, approximately 26 had longitudinal samples available. Every sample from remission and from progressive disease was obtained while the patients were still on ibrutinib. An average of around 260,000 productive templates and 80,000 to 100,000 productive rearrangements was obtained per sample. Cryopreserved peripheral blood mononuclear cells were collected before treatment, at response, and at either disease progression or sustained remission. Response samples were obtained after a median of approximately eleven months of treatment, with a range of about 6 to 36 months. Here is what the overall study found, with its caveats: Baseline clonality was found to be higher than that of age-matched healthy donors and was strongly correlated with circulating CD8+ T-cell counts. Public clonotypes were found to be uncommon and were observed to contract or remain stable during treatment; the increase in clonality was shown to reflect expansion of private clonotypes at ibrutinib response. Sampling times were not matched between sustained-remission and progressing patients, and lymph node repertoires were not studied. Clonality rose at ibrutinib response, remained stable during sustained remission, and dropped back toward baseline at progression.

On a MiSeq, deep resolution sequencing aimed for a depth between 1 in 1 million and 1 in 200,000 T cells, with each clonotype covered approximately 9.2x on average. TCR beta libraries were generated with the immunoSEQ hsTCRB Kit. The authors' analysis ran thus. Data were analyzed with ImmunoSEQ Data Assistant and ImmunoSEQ Analyzer, with V, D and J genes assigned per IMGT definitions. Clonality, which ranges from 0 to 1, was calculated by subtracting the normalized Shannon entropy of productive rearrangement frequencies from one. Only overrepresented clonotypes making up at least 0.05% of the repertoire of each patient were included in the public clonotype analysis. Roughly 13 age-matched healthy donor repertoires from immuneACCESS served as clonality controls. The clones in this table, taken by TCRdb from immuneACCESS, are in-frame only. Not every clone is retained; where verified, under half of the shortfall comes from an unresolved V gene, and the cause of the rest is unknown. V, J and clone size are taken as reported in that table, and D and trimming were inferred from the DNA itself. The sample data list about 160,000 clones, and approximately 80% of these were observed just once. The ten largest clones add up to 2% to 2.5% of the sample.

The time point tag for this specimen amounts to: 12 months on ibrutinib. For TCR beta library preparation, around 2 micrograms of genomic DNA were isolated from cryopreserved PBMCs. Longitudinal blood samples from CLL patients on ibrutinib monotherapy were analyzed using high-throughput TCR beta sequencing. The patients took part in an open-label, single-center phase 2 trial of ibrutinib monotherapy. As for this clone: Its antigen target is currently unknown. One base away there is no much larger clone; base qualities are not given.

In the germline V gene, CDR1 corresponds to MDHEN and CDR2 to SYDVKM. Taken from cysteine to phenylalanine, the CDR3 has 12 residues. The retained sequence is limited to the CDR3, 36 bases, with the frame set at the first base. A distance of 11 bases separates the germline ends of V and J, which lose 4 bases and 8 bases respectively. The receptor was isolated from a human donor with chronic lymphocytic leukemia. The V gene is TRBV28 and the J gene is TRBJ1-2; TRBD1 is a weak D gene call, 5 bases matching. The material sequenced was PBMCs, taken after 12 months of ibrutinib treatment. The CDR3 here reads CASSWGERGYTF. The DNA is TGTGCCAGCAGTTGGGGGGAGCGGGGCTACACCTTC.